These T cell receptor beta chains were read from a single sample in a study of vaccination and CD4 T cells after COVID-19. These receptors' targets are unknown. TCRdb passed the PCR reads through MiXCR, listing each CDR3 protein once. Counted here are 12,000 or so distinct CDR3 sequences, roughly 51% occurring once; the ten biggest clones make up less than 40%. Sequenced material: CD4+ T cells from blood, cultured in vitro. The receptors stem from a human donor who had recovered from COVID-19. The CDR3 runs from the conserved cysteine through the conserved F or W. The D gene is left open where the match is weak. Clone size appears in some rows only: once, few, many, or a class for an expanded clone.

>TRBV7-3|TRBJ2-3|-|few
CASSSAGREADTQYF
TGTGCCAGCAGCTCCGCGGGGCGTGAGGCAGATACGCAGTATTTT
>TRBV7-9|TRBJ2-7|TRBD1|-
CASSSSGGREQYF
TGTGCCAGCAGCTCTTCAGGGGGCCGCGAGCAGTACTTC
>TRBV30|TRBJ1-6|-|-
CAWSEGIGNSPLHF
TGTGCCTGGAGTGAGGGGATCGGGAATTCACCCCTCCACTTT
>TRBV20-1|TRBJ1-5|-|few
CSAPRGAGNQPQHF
TGCAGTGCCCCCAGGGGCGCGGGGAATCAGCCCCAGCATTTT
>TRBV5-1|TRBJ2-7|-|-
CASSSNYEQYF
TGCGCCAGCAGCTCTAACTACGAGCAGTACTTC
>TRBV11-3|TRBJ2-1|TRBD2|-
CASSFERGSPYNEQFF
TGTGCCAGCAGCTTTGAGCGGGGGTCTCCCTACAATGAGCAGTTCTTC
>TRBV19|TRBJ1-1|TRBD1|few
CASSGYRGNTEAFF
TGTGCCAGTAGTGGATACAGGGGGAACACTGAAGCTTTCTTT
>TRBV2|TRBJ1-5|-|-
CASSEVGRSNQPQHF
TGTGCCAGCAGTGAAGTGGGACGGAGCAATCAGCCCCAGCATTTT
>TRBV20-1|TRBJ2-7|-|few
CSGLWQALGEQYF
TGCAGCGGTCTTTGGCAGGCCTTGGGGGAGCAGTACTTC
>TRBV7-2|TRBJ1-2|-|-
CASSLAGNGYTF
TGTGCCAGCAGCCTGGCCGGAAATGGCTACACCTTC
>TRBV10-3|TRBJ1-2|TRBD1|-
CAISESTDRVGDGYTF
TGTGCCATCAGTGAGTCGACGGACAGGGTCGGAGATGGCTACACCTTC
>TRBV24-1|TRBJ2-1|TRBD2|-
CATSVPSGNYNEQFF
TGTGCCACCAGTGTGCCTAGCGGGAACTACAATGAGCAGTTCTTC
>TRBV2|TRBJ2-7|-|-
CASSDVRDYEQYF
TGTGCCAGCAGTGATGTCAGGGACTACGAGCAGTACTTC
>TRBV5-1|TRBJ1-5|-|-
CASSLVGKPQHF
TGCGCCAGCAGCTTGGTAGGGAAGCCCCAGCATTTT
>TRBV28|TRBJ2-1|-|-
CASSLSSARISYNEQFF
TGTGCCAGCAGTTTATCTAGCGCGCGTATCTCCTACAATGAGCAGTTCTTC
>TRBV5-1|TRBJ1-2|-|-
CASSLAETRGVRGYTF
TGCGCCAGCAGCTTGGCCGAAACACGGGGCGTTCGTGGCTACACCTTC
>TRBV4-1|TRBJ1-1|-|few
CASSQGTMNTEAFF
TGCGCCAGCAGCCAAGGGACGATGAACACTGAAGCTTTCTTT
>TRBV6-5|TRBJ2-7|TRBD1|-
CASSYSRGFAYEQYF
TGTGCCAGCAGTTACTCCAGGGGGTTCGCCTACGAGCAGTACTTC
>TRBV11-3|TRBJ1-2|-|-
CASSPSPNYGYTF
TGTGCCAGCAGCCCCTCCCCTAACTATGGCTACACCTTC
>TRBV28|TRBJ2-7|-|few
CASSLLWQDRSYEQYF
TGTGCCAGCAGTTTACTTTGGCAGGACAGATCCTACGAGCAGTACTTC
>TRBV12-3/TRBV12-4|TRBJ1-2|-|-
CASRHRAWQVGTF
TGTGCCAGCCGACATAGGGCATGGCAAGTTGGCACCTTC
>TRBV19|TRBJ1-2|-|-
CASSHWGPGPIRGGGHGYTF
TGTGCCAGTAGCCATTGGGGACCGGGACCTATCCGCGGGGGTGGACATGGCTACACCTTC
>TRBV19|TRBJ2-2|-|-
CASKQGTGELFF
TGTGCCAGTAAACAGGGTACCGGGGAGCTGTTTTTT
>TRBV4-3|TRBJ2-5|-|-
CASSQVRGETQYF
TGCGCCAGCAGCCAAGTTAGGGGGGAGACCCAGTACTTC
>TRBV5-4|TRBJ1-1|-|-
CASTQPRGGNTEAFF
TGTGCCAGCACCCAACCCCGGGGAGGGAACACTGAAGCTTTCTTT
>TRBV2|TRBJ2-7|-|-
CASSDLAYEQYF
TGTGCCAGCAGTGATTTGGCGTACGAGCAGTACTTC
>TRBV12-3/TRBV12-4|TRBJ1-1|-|-
CASSWGGEAFF
TGTGCCAGCAGCTGGGGGGGAGAAGCTTTCTTT
>TRBV7-9|TRBJ2-7|TRBD1|-
CASSYDQGQGSREQYF
TGTGCCAGCAGTTATGATCAGGGACAGGGCTCTCGCGAGCAGTACTTC
>TRBV6-5|TRBJ2-2|-|-
CASSYTRADLTGELFF
TGTGCCAGCAGTTATACCAGGGCTGACCTCACCGGGGAGCTGTTTTTT
>TRBV5-1|TRBJ2-3|TRBD2|-
CVSREREGSLGTDTQYF
TGCGTATCTAGAGAGCGGGAGGGGAGTTTGGGCACAGATACGCAGTATTTT
>TRBV20-1|TRBJ2-5|-|few
CSARSWGVETQYF
TGCAGTGCTAGGAGCTGGGGGGTAGAGACCCAGTACTTC
>TRBV24-1|TRBJ2-2|TRBD2|few
CATRSGTANTGELFF
TGTGCCACCAGGAGCGGGACTGCGAACACCGGGGAGCTGTTTTTT
>TRBV2|TRBJ2-1|TRBD1|-
CASREDRVSYNEQFF
TGTGCCAGCAGGGAGGACAGGGTCTCCTACAATGAGCAGTTCTTC
>TRBV6-1|TRBJ1-6|-|-
CASSEGFTLNSPLHF
TGTGCCAGCAGCGAGGGATTCACACTCAATTCACCCCTCCACTTT
>TRBV28|TRBJ1-2|-|-
CASSLLGSANYGYTF
TGTGCCAGCAGTTTACTGGGGAGCGCTAACTATGGCTACACCTTC
>TRBV20-1|TRBJ1-1|-|-
CSASQGMNTEAFF
TGCAGTGCTAGTCAGGGGATGAACACTGAAGCTTTCTTT
>TRBV5-4|TRBJ2-3|TRBD2|-
CASSLVNLLAGTDTQYF
TGTGCCAGCAGCTTGGTGAATTTACTAGCGGGAACAGATACGCAGTATTTT
>TRBV7-2|TRBJ1-2|-|-
CASSLSDGLYGYTF
TGTGCCAGCAGCTTATCGGACGGACTCTATGGCTACACCTTC
>TRBV24-1|TRBJ2-5|TRBD2|-
CATSDLTSGEQETQYF
TGTGCCACCAGTGATTTAACTAGCGGGGAGCAAGAGACCCAGTACTTC
>TRBV19|TRBJ2-2|TRBD2|-
CASSAPGLGVGELFF
TGTGCCAGTAGTGCGCCGGGACTAGGGGTCGGGGAGCTGTTTTTT
>TRBV19|TRBJ1-2|-|-
CASDSTGLHGYTF
TGTGCCAGTGATTCTACCGGACTCCATGGCTACACCTTC
>TRBV15|TRBJ2-1|TRBD2|-
CATSRDRGGGVDEQFF
TGTGCCACCAGCAGAGATCGTGGCGGGGGGGTCGATGAGCAGTTCTTC
>TRBV6-2/TRBV6-3|TRBJ1-5|-|-
CASSPRAGYSNQPQHF
TGTGCCAGCAGCCCCCGGGCGGGGTACAGCAATCAGCCCCAGCATTTT
>TRBV2|TRBJ1-1|-|-
CASRPFGQFVAFF
TGTGCCAGCAGACCCTTTGGACAGTTTGTAGCTTTCTTT
>TRBV6-1|TRBJ1-1|-|few
CASSRRGNTEAFF
TGTGCCAGCAGCCGTAGGGGTAACACCGAAGCTTTCTTT
>TRBV7-9|TRBJ2-3|TRBD1|-
CASSPRRDRGNTDTQYF
TGTGCCAGCAGCCCCCGGCGAGACAGGGGGAACACAGATACGCAGTATTTT
>TRBV27|TRBJ1-6|-|few
CASSFQAPGRSSPLHF
TGTGCCAGCAGTTTCCAGGCACCCGGACGAAGTTCACCCCTCCACTTT
>TRBV6-1|TRBJ1-2|TRBD1|-
CASSEVDRAYYGYTF
TGTGCCAGCAGTGAAGTTGACAGGGCTTACTATGGCTACACCTTC
>TRBV7-6|TRBJ1-6|TRBD1|few
CASSVGTAEDSPLHF
TGTGCCAGCAGCGTAGGGACAGCCGAGGATTCACCCCTCCACTTT
>TRBV20-1|TRBJ1-4|-|few
CSAGYEGGFNEKLFF
TGCAGTGCTGGGTATGAGGGCGGATTTAATGAAAAACTGTTTTTT
>TRBV19|TRBJ1-1|TRBD1|-
CASSMIRGQGNTEAFF
TGTGCCAGTAGTATGATACGGGGACAGGGGAACACTGAAGCTTTCTTT
>TRBV21-1|TRBJ1-5|-|-
CASSKAPGQDNQPQHF
TGTGCCAGCAGCAAAGCGCCCGGACAGGACAATCAGCCCCAGCATTTT
>TRBV11-2|TRBJ2-2|TRBD1|-
CASSQDRGPIANTGELFF
TGTGCCAGCAGCCAGGACAGGGGACCGATCGCGAACACCGGGGAGCTGTTTTTT
>TRBV6-2/TRBV6-3|TRBJ2-1|TRBD2|-
CASSSHGLAGQQTHEQFF
TGTGCCAGCAGTTCCCACGGACTAGCGGGTCAGCAGACCCATGAGCAGTTCTTC
>TRBV27|TRBJ1-6|TRBD1|-
CASSLEGARESPLHF
TGTGCCAGCAGCCTGGAGGGGGCCAGGGAATCACCCCTCCACTTT
>TRBV7-2|TRBJ2-1|-|-
CASSPEQSSYNEQFF
TGTGCCAGCAGCCCAGAGCAGAGCTCCTACAATGAGCAGTTCTTC
>TRBV28|TRBJ1-5|TRBD1|-
CASGSRTGDGVNQPQHF
TGTGCCAGCGGTAGCCGGACAGGGGACGGGGTCAATCAGCCCCAGCATTTT
>TRBV6-1|TRBJ1-2|TRBD1|-
CASSLDRGYGYTF
TGTGCCAGCAGCCTCGACAGGGGATATGGCTACACCTTC
>TRBV27|TRBJ2-4|-|-
CASSFSGDLKNIQYF
TGTGCCAGCAGTTTTTCGGGAGATCTGAAAAACATTCAGTACTTC
>TRBV5-8|TRBJ1-5|-|-
CASSSDRHQPQHF
TGTGCCAGCAGTTCGGACAGACATCAGCCCCAGCATTTT